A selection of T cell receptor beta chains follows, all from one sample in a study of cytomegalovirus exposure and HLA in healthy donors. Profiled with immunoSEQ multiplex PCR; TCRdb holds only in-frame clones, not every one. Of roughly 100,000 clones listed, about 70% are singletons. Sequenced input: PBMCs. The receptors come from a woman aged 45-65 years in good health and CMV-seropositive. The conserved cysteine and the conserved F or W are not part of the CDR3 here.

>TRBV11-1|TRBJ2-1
ASSLGTSGGGRRF
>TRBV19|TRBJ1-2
ASSTGFQNYGYT
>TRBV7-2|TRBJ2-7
ASSQTPDRGYEQY
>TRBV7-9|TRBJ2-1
ASSGGGGSYNEQF
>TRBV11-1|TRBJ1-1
ASSLPDRKATEAF
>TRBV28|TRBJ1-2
ASSERTAIYGYT
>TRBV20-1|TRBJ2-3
SAGLVDTQY
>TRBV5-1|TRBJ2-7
ASRAGGSYEQY
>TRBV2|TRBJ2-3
ASRETAGWQY
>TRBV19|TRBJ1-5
ASSISRNQPQH
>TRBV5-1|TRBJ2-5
ASSPGQGGLTSQY
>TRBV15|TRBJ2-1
ATSRDPLSLGQPHQGEQF
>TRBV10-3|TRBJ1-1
ATETSGTGVLNTEAF
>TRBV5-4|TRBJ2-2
ASSLASGNTGELF
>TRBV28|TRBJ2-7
ASRPTGRGSYEQY
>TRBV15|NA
ATSSGGTFGTYEQY
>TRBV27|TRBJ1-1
ASYRDPGGTEAF
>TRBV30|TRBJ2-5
AWSGRTSGRAKY
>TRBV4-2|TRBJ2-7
ASSQARGYYEQY
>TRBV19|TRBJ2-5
ASSSTGTPEAQY
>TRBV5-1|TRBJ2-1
ASSPEGVAINEQF
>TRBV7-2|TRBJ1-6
ASSTRQANSPLH
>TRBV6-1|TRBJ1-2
ASSEIGTGGPLYGYT
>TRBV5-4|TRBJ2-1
ASSSSGGRYNEQF
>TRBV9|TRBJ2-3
ASSPSGNSGSTDTQY
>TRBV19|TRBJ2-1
ASSIGTGREEQF
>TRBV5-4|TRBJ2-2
ASRQGITGELF
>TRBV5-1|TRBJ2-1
ASSLDTNNEQF
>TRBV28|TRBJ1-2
ASRGQTLPNYGYT
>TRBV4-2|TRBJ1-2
ASAQDSSSVYGYT
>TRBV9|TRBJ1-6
ASSVGTGPVRALH
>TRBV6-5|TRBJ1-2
ASRGTGGLKGYT
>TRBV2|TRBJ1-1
ASTADRVETEAF
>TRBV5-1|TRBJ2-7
ASSLGTATYEQY
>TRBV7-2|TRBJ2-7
ASSPSYEQY
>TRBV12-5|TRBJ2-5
ASGLGASETQY
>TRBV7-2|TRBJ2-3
ASSLTGGLDTQY
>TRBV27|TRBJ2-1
ASSYLVSGGDNEQF
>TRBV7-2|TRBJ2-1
ASRKLAGAYNEQF
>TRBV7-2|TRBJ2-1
ASSSGNPYNEQF
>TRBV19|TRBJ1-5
ASSTLGHSNQPQH
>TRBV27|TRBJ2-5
ASSPQIDGVQETQY
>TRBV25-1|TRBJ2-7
ASSERGYGSEQY
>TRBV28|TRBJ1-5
ASSFSTGTGGHWH
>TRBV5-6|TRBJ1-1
ASSWTGVGAF
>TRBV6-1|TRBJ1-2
ASSEAAFGSGYT
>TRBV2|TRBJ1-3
ASSERAAGNTIY
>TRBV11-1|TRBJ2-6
ASSLVFRGSSGANVLT
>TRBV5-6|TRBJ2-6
ASRQGLGGANVLT
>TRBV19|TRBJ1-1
ASSVRQNTEAF
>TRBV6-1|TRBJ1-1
ASKFEHMNTEAF
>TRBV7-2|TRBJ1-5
ASSLARQGQPQH
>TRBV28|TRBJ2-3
ASGRLAGGRDTQY
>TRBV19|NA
ASSIGLAGVYEQY
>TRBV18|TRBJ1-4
ASSPSPSLGKLF
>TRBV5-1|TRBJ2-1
ASSVDSNSYNEQF
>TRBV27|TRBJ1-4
ASSPGTGVGPREKLF